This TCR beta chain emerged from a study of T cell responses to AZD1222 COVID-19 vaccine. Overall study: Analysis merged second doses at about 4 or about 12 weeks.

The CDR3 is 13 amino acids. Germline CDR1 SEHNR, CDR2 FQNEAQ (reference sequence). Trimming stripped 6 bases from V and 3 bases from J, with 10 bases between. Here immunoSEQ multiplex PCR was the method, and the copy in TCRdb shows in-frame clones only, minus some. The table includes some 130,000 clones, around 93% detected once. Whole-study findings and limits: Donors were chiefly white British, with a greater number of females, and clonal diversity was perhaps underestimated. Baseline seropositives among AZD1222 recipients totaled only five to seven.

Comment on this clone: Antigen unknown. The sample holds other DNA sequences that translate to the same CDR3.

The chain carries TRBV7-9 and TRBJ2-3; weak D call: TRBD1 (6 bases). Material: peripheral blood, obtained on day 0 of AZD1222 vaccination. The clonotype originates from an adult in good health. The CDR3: CASSLGGTDTQYF. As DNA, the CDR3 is TGTGCCAGCAGTCTAGGGGGAACAGATACGCAGTATTTT.